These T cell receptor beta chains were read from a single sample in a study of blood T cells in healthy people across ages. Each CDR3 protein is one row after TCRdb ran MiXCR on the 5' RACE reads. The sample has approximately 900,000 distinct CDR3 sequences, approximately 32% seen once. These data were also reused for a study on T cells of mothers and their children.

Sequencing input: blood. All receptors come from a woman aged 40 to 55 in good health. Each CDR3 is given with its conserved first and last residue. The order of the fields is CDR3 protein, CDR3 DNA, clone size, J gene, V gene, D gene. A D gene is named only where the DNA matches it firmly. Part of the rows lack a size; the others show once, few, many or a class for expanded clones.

CDR3 protein: CSVEVGQNSPLHF
CDR3 DNA: TGCAGCGTTGAAGTGGGCCAGAATTCACCCCTCCACTTT
clone size: -
J gene: TRBJ1-6
V gene: TRBV29-1
D gene: -

CDR3 protein: CASSLMFGGTYEQYF
CDR3 DNA: TGTGCCAGCAGCTTAATGTTCGGCGGAACCTACGAGCAGTACTTC
clone size: many
J gene: TRBJ2-7
V gene: TRBV7-2
D gene: -

CDR3 protein: CSVHGGFSYEQYF
CDR3 DNA: TGCAGCGTTCATGGGGGGTTCTCCTACGAGCAGTACTTC
clone size: many
J gene: TRBJ2-7
V gene: TRBV29-1
D gene: -

CDR3 protein: CASSLRGSYNEQVF
CDR3 DNA: TGTGCCAGCAGTTTGCGGGGGTCCTACAATGAGCAGGTCTTC
clone size: -
J gene: TRBJ2-1
V gene: TRBV28
D gene: TRBD2

CDR3 protein: CASSPGTGQNNEQFF
CDR3 DNA: TGTGCCAGCTCACCCGGGACAGGGCAGAACAATGAGCAGTTCTTC
clone size: many
J gene: TRBJ2-1
V gene: TRBV18
D gene: TRBD1

CDR3 protein: CSAPVAAAYEQYF
CDR3 DNA: TGCAGTGCTCCGGTGGCGGCCGCCTACGAGCAGTACTTC
clone size: few
J gene: TRBJ2-7
V gene: TRBV20-1
D gene: -

CDR3 protein: CASTPDSDGYGCTF
CDR3 DNA: TGTGCCAGCACACCAGACAGCGACGGCTATGGCTGCACCTTC
clone size: -
J gene: TRBJ1-2
V gene: TRBV9
D gene: -

CDR3 protein: CSARWTGRGTGELFF
CDR3 DNA: TGCAGTGCTAGATGGACAGGGCGGGGGACCGGGGAGCTGTTTTTT
clone size: -
J gene: TRBJ2-2
V gene: TRBV20-1
D gene: -

CDR3 protein: CASSLSVGGTEAFF
CDR3 DNA: TGCGCCAGCAGCTTGTCGGTAGGGGGCACTGAAGCTTTCTTT
clone size: -
J gene: TRBJ1-1
V gene: TRBV5-1
D gene: -

CDR3 protein: CASSRGGVNYNEQFF
CDR3 DNA: TGTGCCAGCAGCCGCGGGGGGGTCAACTACAATGAGCAGTTCTTC
clone size: many
J gene: TRBJ2-1
V gene: TRBV7-2
D gene: TRBD2

CDR3 protein: CSARGGTGPQGDTEAFF
CDR3 DNA: TGCAGTGCTAGGGGCGGGACAGGGCCCCAAGGGGACACTGAAGCTTTCTTT
clone size: -
J gene: TRBJ1-1
V gene: TRBV20-1
D gene: TRBD1

CDR3 protein: CANSYHRGLADYNEQFF
CDR3 DNA: TGTGCCAACAGTTACCACCGGGGACTAGCGGACTACAATGAGCAGTTCTTC
clone size: -
J gene: TRBJ2-1
V gene: TRBV6-5
D gene: TRBD2

CDR3 protein: CASTRGGGLWEQYF
CDR3 DNA: TGTGCCAGCACCAGGGGGGGAGGTCTTTGGGAGCAGTACTTC
clone size: -
J gene: TRBJ2-7
V gene: TRBV28
D gene: -

CDR3 protein: CASSLNQPSGGELFF
CDR3 DNA: TGTGCCAGCAGCTTAAATCAGCCCTCCGGCGGGGAGCTGTTTTTT
clone size: -
J gene: TRBJ2-2
V gene: TRBV7-3
D gene: -

CDR3 protein: CSASGGGYTGYSEAFF
CDR3 DNA: TGCAGTGCTAGCGGGGGGGGGTACACGGGATACTCTGAAGCTTTCTTT
clone size: -
J gene: TRBJ1-1
V gene: TRBV20-1
D gene: -

CDR3 protein: CASCPSDRSNERLFF
CDR3 DNA: TGTGCCAGCTGCCCATCGGACAGATCTAATGAAAGACTGTTTTTT
clone size: once
J gene: TRBJ1-4
V gene: TRBV25-1
D gene: -

CDR3 protein: CASRAGEAYEQYF
CDR3 DNA: TGTGCCAGCAGGGCAGGGGAGGCCTACGAGCAGTACTTC
clone size: few
J gene: TRBJ2-7
V gene: TRBV27
D gene: -

CDR3 protein: CASSLEGGMNTEAFF
CDR3 DNA: TGTGCCAGCAGCTTAGAGGGGGGGATGAACACTGAAGCTTTCTTT
clone size: -
J gene: TRBJ1-1
V gene: TRBV7-2
D gene: -

CDR3 protein: CSAPNRDSSYEQYF
CDR3 DNA: TGCAGTGCCCCAAACAGGGATAGCTCCTACGAGCAGTACTTC
clone size: few
J gene: TRBJ2-7
V gene: TRBV20-1
D gene: -

CDR3 protein: CSARSWAAGFKNIQYF
CDR3 DNA: TGCAGTGCCAGGTCTTGGGCCGCGGGATTCAAAAACATTCAGTACTTC
clone size: few
J gene: TRBJ2-4
V gene: TRBV20-1
D gene: -

CDR3 protein: CASSQPEVETQYF
CDR3 DNA: TGTGCCAGCAGCCAACCGGAGGTGGAGACCCAGTACTTC
clone size: many
J gene: TRBJ2-5
V gene: TRBV4-2
D gene: -

CDR3 protein: CASRASGTGGSIQYF
CDR3 DNA: TGTGCCAGCAGAGCCTCCGGGACAGGGGGTAGCATTCAGTACTTC
clone size: -
J gene: TRBJ2-4
V gene: TRBV7-2
D gene: TRBD1

CDR3 protein: CASRGGANYEQYF
CDR3 DNA: TGCGCCAGCAGAGGAGGGGCCAACTACGAGCAGTACTTC
clone size: -
J gene: TRBJ2-7
V gene: TRBV5-1
D gene: -

CDR3 protein: CATSALGGGEAFF
CDR3 DNA: TGTGCCACCAGTGCCCTGGGGGGAGGGGAAGCTTTCTTT
clone size: -
J gene: TRBJ1-1
V gene: TRBV24-1
D gene: -

CDR3 protein: CASSPGQSNTGELFF
CDR3 DNA: TGTGCCAGCAGCCCGGGACAGTCGAACACCGGGGAGCTGTTTTTT
clone size: -
J gene: TRBJ2-2
V gene: TRBV5-4
D gene: TRBD1

CDR3 protein: CASSPLQGSDGYTF
CDR3 DNA: TGTGCCAGCAGCCCCCTACAGGGGTCCGATGGCTACACCTTC
clone size: -
J gene: TRBJ1-2
V gene: TRBV12-3/TRBV12-4
D gene: TRBD1

CDR3 protein: CASSTGGAFF
CDR3 DNA: TGTGCCAGCTCGACGGGAGGGGCTTTCTTT
clone size: few
J gene: TRBJ1-1
V gene: TRBV7-9
D gene: -

CDR3 protein: CASSPQRGGSEQYF
CDR3 DNA: TGCGCCAGCAGCCCTCAGCGGGGGGGAAGCGAGCAGTACTTC
clone size: many
J gene: TRBJ2-7
V gene: TRBV5-1
D gene: TRBD2